The source of this T cell receptor beta chain is a study of shared clonotypes between healthy human individuals. The study, taken as a whole, reports: A generally larger estimated richness was seen in naive subsets than in memory subsets.

About this clone itself: Antigen unknown.

The assay was immunoSEQ multiplex PCR, and TCRdb's table has in-frame clones only and misses some. The repertoire includes approximately 2.1 million clones, roughly 93% of them detected once, and 0.3% to 0.4% sits in the top ten. Division of CD4+ cells produced a CD45RA+ naive subset and a CD45RA-negative memory subset. V lost 8 bases to trimming and J lost 4 bases; unmatched junction nucleotides: 7. Germline CDR1 is GTSNPN and CDR2 is SVGIG (reference sequence). The CDR3 has 13 amino acids. Material for sequencing was naive CD4+ T cells from PBMCs. Subset specified: CD45RA+ positively selected. The chain is built from TRBV30 and TRBJ2-7; 11 nucleotides align to TRBD2. The receptor was derived from a man aged 18-30 years in good health. Some clones in this sample may be carry-over from other donors' samples. The CDR3 coding sequence is TGTGCCCTGAAGACTAGCGGGATTTACGAGCAGTACTTC. Translating gives CALKTSGIYEQYF.